The TCR beta chain under discussion was sequenced for a study of cytomegalovirus exposure and HLA in healthy donors. Study-level information: The roughly 120 validation repertoires used the same platform as the roughly 670 first-cohort repertoires (as reported by a later analysis).

The CDR3 consists of 13 residues. Trimming shortened V by 2 bases and J by 5 bases, and 9 bases separated the two germline ends. Germline CDR1 reads MGHRA; CDR2 reads YSYEKL. Points from the study as a whole: In vitro testing confirmed a few CMV-associated chains as specific for CMV antigens. Researchers catalogued 160 or so TCR beta chains as cytomegalovirus-associated. For most TCR sequences rarity was the rule, although some public TCRs occurred in many donors.

The repertoire was sequenced with immunoSEQ multiplex PCR; TCRdb's copy has only in-frame clones and lacks some. The sample lists 50,000 to 65,000 clones, around 95% occurring once. A note on this clone: Its cognate antigen is unknown.

This sequence was found in a woman in her late teens or twenties in good health and CMV-seropositive. Sequenced sample: PBMCs. V and J are TRBV4-1 and TRBJ1-1; D is ambiguous. The CDR3 is CASSQFRQTEAFF. The CDR3 DNA is TGCGCCAGCAGCCAATTTCGTCAGACTGAAGCTTTCTTT.